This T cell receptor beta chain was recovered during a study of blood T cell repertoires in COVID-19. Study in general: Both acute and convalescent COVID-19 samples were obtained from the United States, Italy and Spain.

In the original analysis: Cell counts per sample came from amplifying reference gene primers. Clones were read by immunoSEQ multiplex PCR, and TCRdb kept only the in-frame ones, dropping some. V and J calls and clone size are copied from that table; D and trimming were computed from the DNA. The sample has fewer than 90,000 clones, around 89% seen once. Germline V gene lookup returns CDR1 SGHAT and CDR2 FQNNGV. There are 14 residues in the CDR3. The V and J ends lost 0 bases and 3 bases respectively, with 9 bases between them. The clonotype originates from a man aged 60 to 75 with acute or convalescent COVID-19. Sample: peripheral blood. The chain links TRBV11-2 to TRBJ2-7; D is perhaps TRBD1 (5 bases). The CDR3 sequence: CASSLEGQHYEQYF. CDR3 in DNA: TGTGCCAGCAGCTTAGAGGGGCAGCACTACGAGCAGTACTTC. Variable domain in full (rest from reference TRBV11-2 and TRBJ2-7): EAGVAQSPRYKIIEKRQSVAFWCNPISGHATLYWYQQILGQGPKLLIQFQNNGVVDDSQLPKDRFSAERLKGVDSTLKIQPAKLEDSAVYLCASSLEGQHYEQYFGPGTRLTVT.